These 25 T cell receptor beta chains were all obtained from the same sample, sequenced in a study of shared clonotypes between healthy human individuals. The assay was immunoSEQ multiplex PCR, and TCRdb's table has in-frame clones only and misses some. The data show about 2.4 million clones, with approximately 90% seen just once and over 0.12% held by the top ten. Sequenced sample: naive CD4+ T cells sorted from blood. Subset meaning: CD45RA+ positively selected. The receptors come from a young man in good health.

The J gene is TRBJ2-7, the V gene TRBV4-2; 7 bases agree with TRBD1. With 4 bases clipped from V and 3 bases from J, the junction kept 9 bases outside the gene matches. The length of the CDR3 is 15 residues. Germline loops: CDR1 LGHNA, CDR2 YNFKEQ. For the CDR3, the DNA is TGTGCCAGCAGCCCACCCGGGACAGCATACTACGAGCAGTACTTC. This encodes CASSPPGTAYYEQYF.

This sequence joins TRBV4-3 and TRBJ2-7, with a possible D match to TRBD2 (6 bases). V was shortened by 3 bases and J by 2 bases, with 14 bases between the two germline ends. The CDR3 has 15 amino acids. Germline V gives CDR1 LGHNA, CDR2 YSLEER. The CDR3 protein is CASSQTAGGAYEQYF. The CDR3 nucleotides read TGCGCCAGCAGCCAGACGGCCGGGGGAGCCTACGAGCAGTACTTC.

The V gene is TRBV6-1, the J gene TRBJ1-1; the match to TRBD1 covers 8 bases. The V gene's germline CDR1 is MNHNS and CDR2 SASEGT. J lost 5 bases, V lost 4 bases, and 6 bases had no gene match. This CDR3 is 14 amino acids long. CDR3 sequence reads: CASSGWTGRTEAFF. The CDR3 DNA reads TGTGCCAGCAGTGGTTGGACAGGGAGGACTGAAGCTTTCTTT.

V usage is TRBV11-2 and J usage is TRBJ1-4, with 8 bases identical to TRBD1. V lost 4 bases, J lost 5 bases, and 6 bases stayed unmatched. The CDR3 contains 15 residues. Germline-derived CDR1 and CDR2 are SGHAT and FQNNGV. In nucleotides, the CDR3 is TGTGCCAGCAGCTCCCAGGGACAGGCCAATGAAAAACTGTTTTTT. Translating gives CASSSQGQANEKLFF. Full variable domain (remainder filled in from reference TRBV11-2 and TRBJ1-4): EAGVAQSPRYKIIEKRQSVAFWCNPISGHATLYWYQQILGQGPKLLIQFQNNGVVDDSQLPKDRFSAERLKGVDSTLKIQPAKLEDSAVYLCASSSQGQANEKLFFGSGTQLSVL.

The V call is TRBV7-9, the J call TRBJ2-2; TRBD2 agrees at 10 bases. The CDR3 sequence is 15 residues long. Germline CDR1 is SEHNR and CDR2 is FQNEAQ (reference sequence). The V segment lost 5 bases and the J segment 2 bases; nucleotides outside the gene matches: 2. CDR3 DNA: TGTGCCAGCAGCGGACTAGCGGACAACACCGGGGAGCTGTTTTTT. Encoded protein: CASSGLADNTGELFF.

For this clone: The identical CDR3 is also encoded by other nucleotide sequences in the sample. The V call is TRBV30, the J call TRBJ1-3; D unclear. Germline V lookup: CDR1 GTSNPN, CDR2 SVGIG (reference sequence). This CDR3 has 14 amino acids. V was pared by 0 bases and J by 2 bases, with 8 bases between. The chain's CDR3 is CAWSVRETGNTIYF. The CDR3 DNA follows: TGTGCCTGGAGTGTACGGGAAACTGGAAACACCATATATTTT.

V is TRBV7-2 and J is TRBJ1-2; D gene uncertain. The germline V and J ends were trimmed by 5 bases and 7 bases, with 14 bases remaining between them. CDR3 size: 13 residues. Germline V CDR1 and CDR2: SGHTA, FQGNSA. The DNA of the CDR3 is TGTGCCAGCAGCAACCCTCTAAAGGGTGGCTACACCTTC. Translation: CASSNPLKGGYTF.

The V call is TRBV15, the J call TRBJ2-7, with TRBD1 identical over 9 bases. The ends lost 5 bases at V and 3 bases at J; junction bases unmatched: 8. Germline V gene sequence: CDR1 LNHNV, CDR2 YYDKDF (reference sequence). There are 15 residues in the CDR3. Written as DNA, the CDR3 is TGTGCCACCAGCGGGGACAGGGCTTCCCTCTACGAGCAGTACTTC. It is translated as CATSGDRASLYEQYF.

The chain has TRBV5-6 and TRBJ1-4, with a weak D call TRBD1 (5 bases). Germline V lookup: CDR1 SGHDT, CDR2 YYEEEE. The germline V and J ends were trimmed by 4 bases and 8 bases, with 12 bases remaining between them. CDR3 length: 13 amino acids. This chain's CDR3 is CASSNPRDEKLFF. The CDR3 bases are TGTGCCAGCAGCAATCCCAGGGACGAAAAACTGTTTTTT.

This clone showed up just once. The J gene is TRBJ2-1, the V gene TRBV2, with a tentative D call TRBD2 (5 bases). The V gene's germline CDR1 is SNHLY and CDR2 FYNNEI. The ends were cut back, 4 bases at V and 0 bases at J, with 7 bases in the middle. This CDR3 is built from 14 residues. The CDR3 loop reads CASSGTFSYNEQFF. The CDR3 nucleotides are TGTGCCAGCAGTGGGACTTTCTCCTACAATGAGCAGTTCTTC.

The table lists this clone with a count of one. The chain recombines TRBV5-8 with TRBJ1-2; a possible D gene is TRBD1 (6 bases). The CDR3 runs 13 residues. Germline CDR1 is SGHTS and CDR2 is YDEGEE. V lost 4 bases and J 6 bases, leaving 13 bases between the germline ends. CDR3 residues: CASSHLPGDGYTF. The CDR3 DNA is TGTGCCAGCAGCCATCTACCAGGGGATGGCTACACCTTC.

The chain is built from TRBV2 and TRBJ1-1; TRBD1 aligns across 10 bases. The trim removed 5 bases at V and 6 bases at J, leaving 9 bases unmatched. This CDR3 comprises 15 residues. Germline assignment: CDR1 SNHLY and CDR2 FYNNEI. The CDR3 sequence: CASSSQGQGGAEAFF. CDR3 in DNA: TGTGCCAGCAGTTCACAAGGACAGGGGGGAGCTGAAGCTTTCTTT.

The chain combines TRBV6-1 with TRBJ1-4, with TRBD1 matching 7 bases. Germline V gene lookup returns CDR1 MNHNS and CDR2 SASEGT. The CDR3 is made up of 14 amino acids. The ends lost 6 bases at V and 8 bases at J; junction bases unmatched: 9. DNA for the CDR3: TGTGCCAGCAGAGGAGGACAGGCTCGGGAAAAACTGTTTTTT. Residues: CASRGGQAREKLFF.

The chain couples TRBV19 to TRBJ1-5, with D tentatively TRBD1 (6 bases). The CDR3 is made up of 16 amino acids. Trimming took off 4 bases at V and 4 bases at J, with 17 bases between the two ends. Germline V lookup: CDR1 LNHDA, CDR2 SQIVND (reference sequence). In nucleotides, the CDR3 is TGTGCCAGTAGTACGATGACCCACAGGGCGAATCAGCCCCAGCATTTT. It encodes CASSTMTHRANQPQHF.

The chain has TRBV14 and TRBJ1-1, with D unclear. CDR3 length: 12 residues. The germline V gene encodes CDR1 SGHDN and CDR2 FVKESK. With 8 bases removed from V and 7 bases from J, the gap between germline ends came to 14 bases. CDR3 sequence reads: CASGVGGYEAFF. The CDR3 coding sequence is TGTGCCAGCGGGGTCGGTGGGTATGAAGCTTTCTTT. Filled out from reference TRBV14 and TRBJ1-1, the complete variable domain reads EAGVTQFPSHSVIEKGQTVTLRCDPISGHDNLYWYRRVMGKEIKFLLHFVKESKQDESGMPNNRFLAERTGGTYSTLKVQPAELEDSGVYFCASGVGGYEAFFGQGTRLTVV.

This clone was seen just once. V usage is TRBV19 and J usage is TRBJ1-2; 7 positions match TRBD1. With 6 bases clipped from V and 1 base from J, the junction kept 5 bases outside the gene matches. Germline CDR1 and CDR2: LNHDA and SQIVND (reference sequence). The CDR3 runs to 14 residues. CDR3 in amino acids: CASRTGQLNYGYTF. As DNA, the CDR3 is TGTGCCAGTAGAACGGGACAGCTTAACTATGGCTACACCTTC.

In regard to this clone: The identical CDR3 is also encoded by other nucleotide sequences in the sample. The V and J genes are TRBV9 and TRBJ1-1, with D maybe TRBD1 (6 bases). The CDR3 runs 15 residues. Between the trimmed V and J ends, which lost 0 bases and 0 bases, there was a span of 9 bases. Per the germline V gene, CDR1 is SGDLS and CDR2 is YYNGEE. CDR3 amino acids: CASSVEGGLNTEAFF. The DNA of the CDR3 is TGTGCCAGCAGCGTAGAAGGGGGTCTGAACACTGAAGCTTTCTTT.

V usage is TRBV10-3 and J usage is TRBJ2-2; no reliable D call. Trimming pared 7 bases from V and 9 bases from J, leaving 18 bases between. Germline CDR1 ENHRY, CDR2 SYGVKD. This CDR3 has 14 amino acids. As DNA, the CDR3 is TGTGCCATCACGGCAGGAATAAACTCAAGGGAGCTGTTTTTT. Protein: CAITAGINSRELFF.

The V call is TRBV5-1, the J call TRBJ2-3, with TRBD1 as a possible D gene (5 bases). The CDR3 totals 14 residues. Germline CDR1 is SGHRS and CDR2 is YFSETQ. With 4 bases removed from V and 2 bases from J, the gap between germline ends came to 11 bases. The CDR3 region is CASSGRQYTDTQYF. CDR3 coding DNA: TGCGCCAGCAGCGGAAGACAGTACACAGATACGCAGTATTTT.

For this clone: A junction boundary mismatches the germline segment, possibly from a read error. The chain links TRBV28 to TRBJ2-7; D is unclear. The CDR3 runs to 13 residues. From germline, CDR1 is MDHEN and CDR2 SYDVKM. CDR3: CVSSSASSYEQYF. As DNA, the CDR3 is TGTGTCAGCAGTTCGGCCAGCTCCTACGAGCAGTACTTC.

V and J are TRBV19 and TRBJ2-2, with no clear D. The CDR3 sequence is 15 residues long. Deletions cut 3 bases from V and 4 bases from J, with 12 bases between. From germline, CDR1 is LNHDA and CDR2 SQIVND (reference sequence). The CDR3, as DNA: TGTGCCAGTAGTATTTGGGGTCCCGGCACCGGGGAGCTGTTTTTT. Its protein product is CASSIWGPGTGELFF.

The chain combines TRBV6-1 with TRBJ1-1; D remains unclear. Trimming removed 1 base at V and 0 bases at J, with 9 bases between. Germline lookup yields CDR1 MNHNS and CDR2 SASEGT. CDR3 length equals 15 residues. The CDR3 spells CASSEETDLNTEAFF. In DNA, the CDR3 is TGTGCCAGCAGTGAAGAAACCGACCTGAACACTGAAGCTTTCTTT.

The sample holds one count of this clone. This chain uses TRBV4-1 with TRBJ2-1; 9 bases match TRBD1. The CDR3 has 15 amino acids. CDR1 and CDR2 (germline): MGHRA, YSYEKL. Trimming at V came to 2 bases and at J to 6 bases, leaving 5 bases not matched to a gene. The CDR3 nucleotides read TGCGCCAGCAGCCAATCCGGGACAGGGAGCAATGAGCAGTTCTTC. Residues: CASSQSGTGSNEQFF.

The CDR3 here is CASSHGSGYEQYF. The CDR3 DNA reads as TGCGCCAGCAGCCACGGTAGCGGCTACGAGCAGTACTTC. The rearrangement uses TRBV5-1 and TRBJ2-7, with a weak D call TRBD2 (6 bases). The CDR3 runs to 13 residues. V shed 4 bases and J shed 3 bases, with 11 bases lying between them. CDR1 is SGHRS and CDR2 is YFSETQ in the germline V gene.

This clone showed up just a few times. The genes are TRBV7-9 and TRBJ2-4, with 10 bases fitting TRBD2. The CDR3 covers 16 residues. After removal of 5 bases from V and 8 bases from J, the junction contained 12 bases not matched to a gene. Germline V lookup: CDR1 SEHNR, CDR2 FQNEAQ (reference sequence). The CDR3 nucleotides read TGTGCCAGCAGCAGTCGGGGAGCGGGAGGGCCGGACATTCAGTACTTC. Protein product: CASSSRGAGGPDIQYF.